This TCR beta chain appears in the sequencing data of a study of persistence of HIV-infected CD4 T cells. General observations from the study: TCR oligoclonality correlated with proviral oligoclonality in the same sorted populations. Degenerate expanded CDR3beta sequences were enriched among CMV- and Gag-responding cells.

Cells were stimulated nonspecifically with anti-CD3/anti-CD28 magnetic beads. Sorting of responding CD4+ T cells relied on upregulated CD40 ligand together with CD69. Undetectable plasma HIV-1 RNA below 50 copies/mL lasted at least 4 years. Of note for this clone: Its matching antigen is unknown.

This CDR3 region has 14 residues. Germline V gives CDR1 SGHRS, CDR2 YFSETQ. The ends lost 2 bases at V and 4 bases at J; junction bases unmatched: 6. The immunoSEQ assay was version 4, run in survey mode. Genomic DNA was diluted to around 10 ng/uL, up to 1 ug per sample. Measured with immunoSEQ multiplex PCR; TCRdb has only the in-frame clones, and not every one. The data contain 35,000 to 50,000 clones, approximately 90% of them singletons. The clonotype was recovered from an adult man with HIV who was CMV-seropositive. The chain is built from TRBV5-1 and TRBJ2-7, with 7 bases lining up with TRBD1. The specimen comprised CD4+ T cells sorted from PBMCs after approximately 20-hour stimulation, sampled from a patient who received antiretroviral therapy. CDR3 bases: TGCGCCAGCAGCTTCTCGGGACAGAGTTACGAGCAGTACTTC. As protein: CASSFSGQSYEQYF.